This T cell receptor (beta chain) was captured in a study of cytomegalovirus exposure and HLA in healthy donors. V was clipped by 5 bases and J by 4 bases; unmatched bases: 6. The CDR3 contains 14 residues. Germline V gene sequence: CDR1 SGHVS, CDR2 FQNEAQ. The PCR contained 60 Vbeta and 13 Jbeta primers. Some clones are missing from TCRdb's copy, which holds only in-frame ones; the method was immunoSEQ multiplex PCR. This table holds 150,000 to 200,000 clones, 65% to 85% found once. Note on this clone: Its specificity is not known.

Study-wide findings and caveats: The study assumed roughly uniform donor sequencing depth for presence/absence analyses. TCR beta sequences reportedly predicted most subjects' HLA-A and HLA-B alleles accurately. Whilst most TCR sequences proved rare, a subset of public TCRs occurred across many donors.

This rearrangement joins TRBV7-8 to TRBJ1-1; 8 bases map to TRBD1. The sample comprised PBMCs. This receptor was taken from a man aged 35 to 55 in good health and CMV-seropositive. CDR3 loop: CASSPSGGGTEAFF. CDR3 sequence (DNA): TGTGCCAGCAGCCCATCAGGGGGCGGCACTGAAGCTTTCTTT.